The 17 T cell receptor beta chains presented below share a single source sample, sequenced in a study of PD-1 blockade in classical Hodgkin lymphoma. The time point denotes: cycle 4 day 1 (C4D1), after less than 7 weeks of nivolumab. After autologous stem cell transplantation all patients relapsed, and prior brentuximab vedotin exposure differed between cohorts. Negative magnetic selection isolated CD4+ T cells from thawed PBMCs. Some clones are missing from TCRdb's copy, which holds only in-frame ones; the method was immunoSEQ multiplex PCR. The profile shows tens of thousands of clones, 75% to 90% of them singletons. Sequencing used CD4+ T cells from blood, obtained before the fourth cycle of nivolumab. The receptors here all came from a human donor with classical Hodgkin lymphoma.

The V and J genes are TRBV6-5 and TRBJ2-5; 9 bases align to TRBD1. The CDR3 sequence is 14 residues long. CDR1 and CDR2 from the germline V gene are MNHEY and SVGAGI. V gave up 6 bases and J gave up 3 bases; unmatched junction bases: 5. The chain's CDR3 is CASREDRGEETQYF. CDR3 sequence (DNA): TGTGCCAGCAGAGAGGACAGGGGCGAAGAGACCCAGTACTTC.

J is TRBJ1-2 and V is TRBV30; 7 bases map to TRBD1. J lost 4 bases, V lost 7 bases, and 6 bases had no gene match. Germline CDR1 reads GTSNPN; CDR2 reads SVGIG (reference sequence). CDR3 length: 12 residues. This CDR3 reads CASDRVPYGYTF. The CDR3 DNA sequence: TGTGCCTCCGACAGGGTTCCCTATGGCTACACCTTC.

The V call is TRBV30, the J call TRBJ2-2; the match to TRBD2 covers 9 bases. Trimming removed 3 bases from V and 0 bases from J; junction bases left unmatched: 2. The CDR3 runs 15 residues. Germline V gene sequence: CDR1 GTSNPN, CDR2 SVGIG (reference sequence). CDR3 loop: CAWRSSGTNTGELFF. The CDR3 coding sequence is TGTGCCTGGAGATCTAGCGGGACGAACACCGGGGAGCTGTTTTTT. The complete variable domain, with remaining parts taken from reference TRBV30 and TRBJ2-2, reads SQTIHQWPATLVQPVGSPLSLECTVEGTSNPNLYWYRQAAGRGLQLLFYSVGIGQISSEVPQNLSASRPQDRQFILSSKKLLLSDSGFYLCAWRSSGTNTGELFFGEGSRLTVL.

The J gene is TRBJ2-7, the V gene TRBV5-6; D might be TRBD1 (6 bases). V lost 2 bases and J lost 3, with 6 bases in between. The V gene's germline CDR1 is SGHDT and CDR2 YYEEEE. This CDR3 comprises 12 residues. The CDR3 DNA reads TGTGCCAGCAGCTTACAGGGCTACGAGCAGTACTTC. Translation gives CASSLQGYEQYF.

The chain combines TRBV5-5 with TRBJ1-5, with D possibly matching TRBD1 (5 bases). CDR1 is SGHKS and CDR2 is YYEKEE in the germline V gene (reference sequence). The CDR3 spans 13 residues. Trimming cost V 2 bases and J 5 bases, with 8 bases left between them. The CDR3 loop reads CASSFGGDQPQHF. The CDR3 DNA follows: TGTGCCAGCAGCTTTGGGGGGGATCAGCCCCAGCATTTT.

V gene TRBV19 combines with J gene TRBJ1-5; TRBD1 matches 9 bases. Trimming took 7 bases from V and 7 from J; bases not matched to a gene: 14. Germline V CDR1 and CDR2: LNHDA, SQIVND (reference sequence). The CDR3 has 16 residues. CDR3 in DNA: TGTGCCAGTACTAGTACAGGGGGCGTGGGTCGACAGCCCCAGCATTTT. Encoded protein: CASTSTGGVGRQPQHF.

The chain carries TRBV7-8 and TRBJ2-1; TRBD1 or TRBD2 may be the D gene (6 bases each). The CDR3 has 14 residues. Germline V lookup: CDR1 SGHVS, CDR2 FQNEAQ. Trimming removed 3 bases from V and 3 bases from J, with 9 bases in between. CDR3 DNA: TGTGCCAGCAGCTTCGGGGGCCTCTACAATGAGCAGTTCTTC. Encoded protein: CASSFGGLYNEQFF.

The chain recombines TRBV6-4 with TRBJ1-2, with TRBD1 as a possible D gene (6 bases). The CDR3 runs 14 residues. Per the germline V gene, CDR1 is MRHNA and CDR2 is SNTAGT. The V gene lost 2 bases and the J gene lost 8 bases, with 15 bases spanning the gap. The CDR3 region is CASSDLSGGHGYTF. The CDR3 bases are TGTGCCAGCAGTGACCTTTCGGGGGGGCACGGCTACACCTTC.

This clone showed up just once. The J gene is TRBJ1-2, the V gene TRBV19; D is perhaps TRBD1 (6 bases). Germline V CDR1 and CDR2: LNHDA, SQIVND (reference sequence). Trimming shortened V by 1 base and J by 4 bases, and 22 bases separated the two germline ends. The CDR3 runs to 18 residues. CDR3 amino acids: CASSIVARGLLYSYGYTF. Here the CDR3 DNA reads TGTGCCAGTAGTATAGTAGCCAGGGGTCTTCTATATTCCTATGGCTACACCTTC.

The chain combines TRBV6-6 with TRBJ2-1; TRBD2 is a possible D gene (7 bases). CDR1 is MNHNY and CDR2 is SVGAGI in the germline V gene (reference sequence). Trimming removed 5 bases at V and 5 bases at J, with 19 bases between. The CDR3 sequence is 16 residues long. CDR3: CASSHTGGPGDNEQFF. DNA for the CDR3: TGTGCCAGCAGTCACACGGGGGGCCCCGGAGACAATGAGCAGTTCTTC.

This clone was counted once. V usage is TRBV11-1 and J usage is TRBJ2-2; tentative D call: TRBD1 (6 bases). The V gene's germline CDR1 is SGHAT and CDR2 FQDESV (reference sequence). V was trimmed by 3 bases and J by 5 bases, leaving 7 bases between them. The CDR3 covers 13 residues. The DNA of the CDR3 is TGTGCCAGCAGCTTGCAGGGGACCGGGGAGCTGTTTTTT. Its protein product is CASSLQGTGELFF.

This clone was counted only a few times. This chain uses TRBV18 with TRBJ2-7; 7 bases fit TRBD2. This CDR3 spans 16 amino acids. V lost 3 bases and J lost 4; bases outside the gene matches: 12. Looked up from germline, CDR1 is KGHSH and CDR2 is LQKENI. CDR3 in amino acids: CASSPNRWNSGYEQYF. The CDR3 DNA sequence: TGTGCCAGCTCACCCAACCGGTGGAATAGCGGGTACGAGCAGTACTTC.

CDR3 protein: CATQGRLAGSLEQFF. The DNA of the CDR3 is TGTGCCACCCAGGGCCGACTAGCGGGTTCTCTTGAGCAGTTCTTC. The V gene is TRBV6-5, the J gene TRBJ2-1; 10 bases agree with TRBD2. CDR3 length equals 15 residues. Germline CDR1 is MNHEY and CDR2 is SVGAGI. Germline trimming cut 10 bases from V and 9 bases from J; bases unmatched to any gene: 15.

The chain couples TRBV20-1 to TRBJ1-1; D gene unclear. V lost 3 bases and J lost 11, with 10 bases in between. The CDR3 totals 10 residues. The V gene's germline CDR1 is DFQATT and CDR2 SNEGSKA (reference sequence). CDR3 amino acids: CSARVRMAFF. For the CDR3, the DNA is TGCAGTGCTAGGGTGAGAATGGCTTTCTTT.

The chain couples TRBV27 to TRBJ2-5; TRBD1 agrees at 9 bases. V was pared by 5 bases and J by 5 bases, with 18 bases of the junction left unmatched. The V gene's germline CDR1 is MNHEY and CDR2 SMNVEV (reference sequence). The CDR3 runs to 18 residues. The DNA for the CDR3 is TGTGCCAGCAGTCCTCTCTCCGGGACAGGGATGGTTAGGGAGACCCAGTACTTC. Translated: CASSPLSGTGMVRETQYF.

This clone was seen only once. This chain connects TRBV29-1 to TRBJ1-1, with a tentative D call TRBD1 (5 bases). The germline CDR1 and CDR2 sequences are SQVTM and ANQGSEA. The CDR3 runs 14 residues. V lost 4 bases, J lost 2 bases, and 14 bases lay in between. The DNA for the CDR3 is TGCAGCGTTGGGCTAGGAGGGGCTAACACTGAAGCTTTCTTT. Amino acid sequence: CSVGLGGANTEAFF.

The chain is built from TRBV5-1 and TRBJ2-3; D possibly corresponds to TRBD2 (5 bases). Germline V gene sequence: CDR1 SGHRS, CDR2 YFSETQ. V was pared by 4 bases and J by 1 base, with 16 bases between. This CDR3 region has 16 residues. As DNA, the CDR3 is TGCGCCAGCAGCCCACAGAGGGCTGGGGGCACAGATACGCAGTATTTT. It specifies CASSPQRAGGTDTQYF.